This T cell receptor (beta chain) was retrieved from a study of Graves' ophthalmopathy and Graves' hyperthyroidism. At least ten counts were recorded for this clonotype. Its antigen is currently unknown. General observations from the study: The model's ophthalmopathy progression predictions had about 71% sensitivity and 72% to 75% specificity. Thyroid clonotypes that were expanded above 0.001 frequency mostly also appeared in blood. Ophthalmopathy versus stable hyperthyroidism: 13-signature model gave less than 90% sensitivity, 65% to 82% specificity.

CDR3 size: 15 residues. Trimming left V 5 bases short and J 2 bases short, with 13 bases between. CDR1 and CDR2 from the germline V gene are SEHNR and FQNEAQ (reference sequence). The TCR beta CDR3 regions underwent amplification from RNA transcripts. Second-round multiplex PCR followed a first-round RT-PCR using HTBI primers. Using its own MiXCR run on the multiplex PCR reads, TCRdb lists one record per CDR3 protein. The sample lists roughly 1.1 million distinct CDR3 sequences, about two fifths seen once, with around 10% in the top ten. Ages of hyperthyroidism patients ran from 18 to 65, and their diagnoses were new, under 2 months' duration.

The sequencing sample was made of peripheral blood or thyroid tissue (not recorded which). The sequence was collected from an adult man with Graves' hyperthyroidism. The V and J genes are TRBV7-9 and TRBJ1-3; no reliable D call. CDR3 in DNA: TGTGCCAGCAGCCCCGCCCTTGCTGCTGGAAACACCATATATTTT. Its translation is CASSPALAAGNTIYF.